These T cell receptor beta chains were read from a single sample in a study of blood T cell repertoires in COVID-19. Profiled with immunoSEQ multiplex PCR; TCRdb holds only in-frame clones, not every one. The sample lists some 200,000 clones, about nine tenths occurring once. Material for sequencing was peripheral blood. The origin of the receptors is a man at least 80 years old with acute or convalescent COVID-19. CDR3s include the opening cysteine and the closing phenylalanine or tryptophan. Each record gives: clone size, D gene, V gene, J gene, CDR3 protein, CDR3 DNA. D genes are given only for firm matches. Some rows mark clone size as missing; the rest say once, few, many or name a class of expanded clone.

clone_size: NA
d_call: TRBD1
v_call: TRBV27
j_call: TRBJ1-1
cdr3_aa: CASIQRGQGEAFF
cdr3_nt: TGTGCCAGCATTCAAAGGGGACAGGGAGAAGCTTTCTTT

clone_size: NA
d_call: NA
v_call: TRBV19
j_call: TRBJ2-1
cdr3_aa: CASRGDWPKNEQFF
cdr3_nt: TGTGCCAGTAGGGGGGACTGGCCCAAGAATGAGCAGTTCTTC

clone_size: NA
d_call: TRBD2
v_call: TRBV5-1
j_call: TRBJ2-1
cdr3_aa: CASSFPGTSGLGANEQFF
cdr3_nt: TGCGCCAGCAGCTTCCCCGGGACTAGCGGCCTGGGGGCAAATGAGCAGTTCTTC

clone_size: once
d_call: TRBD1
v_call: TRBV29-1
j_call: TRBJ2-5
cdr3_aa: CSGSGTGVGETQYF
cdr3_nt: TGCAGCGGATCCGGGACAGGGGTGGGAGAGACCCAGTACTTC

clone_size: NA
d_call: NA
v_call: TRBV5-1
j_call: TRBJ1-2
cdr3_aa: CASSLNTGNYGYTF
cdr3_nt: TGCGCCAGCAGCTTAAATACAGGGAACTATGGCTACACCTTC

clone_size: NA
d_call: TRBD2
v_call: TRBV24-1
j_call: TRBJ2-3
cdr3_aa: CATSDSLLADTQYF
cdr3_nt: TGTGCCACCAGTGACTCACTACTAGCGGATACGCAGTATTTT

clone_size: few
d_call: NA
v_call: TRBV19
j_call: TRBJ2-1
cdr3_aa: CASSPQGRAYYNEQFF
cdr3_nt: TGTGCCAGTAGTCCTCAAGGGCGGGCTTACTACAATGAGCAGTTCTTC

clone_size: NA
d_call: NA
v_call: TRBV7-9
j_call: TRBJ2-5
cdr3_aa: CASSLGPGQETQYF
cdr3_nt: TGTGCCAGCAGCTTAGGGCCGGGACAAGAGACCCAGTACTTC

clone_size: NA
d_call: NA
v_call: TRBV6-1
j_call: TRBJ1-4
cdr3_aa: CASSDRQLKEKLFF
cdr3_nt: TGTGCCAGCAGTGATAGACAGTTAAAAGAAAAACTGTTTTTT

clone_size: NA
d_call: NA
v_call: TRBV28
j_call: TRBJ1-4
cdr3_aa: CASRSGNEKLFF
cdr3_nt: TGTGCCAGCCGTTCAGGGAATGAAAAACTGTTTTTT

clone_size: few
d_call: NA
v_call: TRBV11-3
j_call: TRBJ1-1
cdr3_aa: CASSANRVRTEAFF
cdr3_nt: TGTGCCAGCAGCGCGAACAGGGTAAGGACTGAAGCTTTCTTT

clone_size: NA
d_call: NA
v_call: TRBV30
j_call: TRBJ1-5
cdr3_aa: CAYSGLGQPQHF
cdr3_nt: TGTGCCTATTCGGGACTGGGTCAGCCCCAGCATTTT

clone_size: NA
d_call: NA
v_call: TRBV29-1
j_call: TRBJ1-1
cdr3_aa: CSVEVRGTEAFF
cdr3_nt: TGCAGCGTTGAAGTTCGGGGCACTGAAGCTTTCTTT

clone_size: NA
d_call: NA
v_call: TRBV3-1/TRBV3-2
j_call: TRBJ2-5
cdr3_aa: CASSQEGTLATQETQYF
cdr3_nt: TGTGCCAGCAGCCAAGAGGGTACTCTAGCGACACAAGAGACCCAGTACTTC

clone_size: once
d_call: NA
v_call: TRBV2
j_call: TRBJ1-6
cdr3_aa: CASRKESSYNSPLHF
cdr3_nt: TGTGCCAGCAGAAAGGAGAGCTCCTATAATTCACCCCTCCACTTT

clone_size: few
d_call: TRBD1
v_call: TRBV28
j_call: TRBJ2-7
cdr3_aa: CASRGTVLYEQYF
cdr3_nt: TGTGCCAGCAGAGGGACAGTCCTCTACGAGCAGTACTTC

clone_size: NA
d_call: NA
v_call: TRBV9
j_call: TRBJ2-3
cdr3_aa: CASSPWAGQSTDTQYF
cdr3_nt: TGTGCCAGCAGCCCGTGGGCAGGACAAAGCACAGATACGCAGTATTTT

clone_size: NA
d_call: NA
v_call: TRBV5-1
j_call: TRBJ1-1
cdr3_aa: CASSLGPVNTEAFF
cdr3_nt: TGCGCCAGCAGCTTGGGCCCAGTGAACACTGAAGCTTTCTTT

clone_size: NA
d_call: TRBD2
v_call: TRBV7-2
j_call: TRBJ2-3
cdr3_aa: CAIRLAGAITDTQYF
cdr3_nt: TGTGCCATCCGATTGGCGGGAGCTATCACAGATACGCAGTATTTT

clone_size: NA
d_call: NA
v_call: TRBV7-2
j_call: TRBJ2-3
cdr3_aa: CASSPWGEVSTDTQYF
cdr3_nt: TGTGCCAGCAGCCCATGGGGGGAGGTCAGCACAGATACGCAGTATTTT

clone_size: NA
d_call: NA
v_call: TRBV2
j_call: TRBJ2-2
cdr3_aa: CASRAQGGPGELFF
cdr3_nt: TGTGCCAGCAGGGCCCAAGGGGGACCCGGGGAGCTGTTTTTT

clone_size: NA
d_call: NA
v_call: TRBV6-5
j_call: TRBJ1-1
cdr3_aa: CASTSERKNTEAFF
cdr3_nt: TGTGCCAGCACCTCCGAGAGAAAGAACACTGAAGCTTTCTTT

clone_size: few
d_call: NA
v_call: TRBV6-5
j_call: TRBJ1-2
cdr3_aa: CASSGYYGEEKGYTF
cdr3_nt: TGTGCCAGCAGCGGCTACTACGGGGAAGAGAAGGGCTACACCTTC

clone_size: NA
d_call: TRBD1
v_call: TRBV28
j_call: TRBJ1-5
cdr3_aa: CASRRGTGALPQHF
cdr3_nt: TGTGCCAGCAGAAGGGGGACAGGAGCTCTGCCCCAGCATTTT

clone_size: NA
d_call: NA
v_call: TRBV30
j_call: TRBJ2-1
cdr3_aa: CAWRRGGSGNEQFF
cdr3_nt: TGTGCCTGGAGAAGGGGGGGCTCGGGCAATGAGCAGTTCTTC

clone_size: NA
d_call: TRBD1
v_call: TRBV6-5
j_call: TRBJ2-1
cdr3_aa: CASSVRDRAWNEQFF
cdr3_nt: TGTGCCAGCAGCGTCCGGGACAGGGCATGGAATGAGCAGTTCTTC

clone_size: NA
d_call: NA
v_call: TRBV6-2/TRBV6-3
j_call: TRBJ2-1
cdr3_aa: CASSPKVLGVGKKYNEQFF
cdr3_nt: TGTGCCAGCAGTCCCAAGGTCTTGGGTGTCGGGAAAAAATACAATGAGCAGTTCTTC

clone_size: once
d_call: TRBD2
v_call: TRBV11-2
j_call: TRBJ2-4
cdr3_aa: CASSLGGGGAGQNIQYF
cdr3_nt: TGTGCCAGCAGCTTAGGTGGGGGGGGAGCGGGACAAAACATTCAGTACTTC

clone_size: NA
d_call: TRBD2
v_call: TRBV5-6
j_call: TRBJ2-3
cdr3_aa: CASSPASGGGSQYF
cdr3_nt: TGTGCCAGCTCCCCAGCTAGCGGGGGGGGGTCGCAGTATTTT

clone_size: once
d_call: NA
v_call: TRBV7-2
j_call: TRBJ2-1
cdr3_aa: CASSFLAGLYNEQFF
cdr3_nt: TGTGCCAGCAGCTTCCTGGCGGGCCTTTACAATGAGCAGTTCTTC

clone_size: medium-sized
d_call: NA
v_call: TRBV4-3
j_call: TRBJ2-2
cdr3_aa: CASSQEGDWGDTGELFF
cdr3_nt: TGCGCCAGCAGCCAAGAGGGGGACTGGGGGGACACCGGGGAGCTGTTTTTT

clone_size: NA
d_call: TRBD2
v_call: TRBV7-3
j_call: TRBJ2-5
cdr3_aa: CASSTGLAGPLETQYF
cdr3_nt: TGTGCCAGCAGCACAGGACTAGCGGGACCCTTGGAGACCCAGTACTTC

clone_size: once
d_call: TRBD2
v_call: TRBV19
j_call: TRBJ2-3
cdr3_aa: CASSTRLAGGTRDTQYF
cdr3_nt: TGTGCCAGTAGTACTCGACTAGCGGGAGGGACAAGGGATACGCAGTATTTT

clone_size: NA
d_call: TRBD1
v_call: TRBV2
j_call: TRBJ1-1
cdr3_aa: CASSPKQGASPGSF
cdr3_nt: TGTGCCAGCAGTCCTAAACAGGGGGCGTCGCCGGGATCCTTT

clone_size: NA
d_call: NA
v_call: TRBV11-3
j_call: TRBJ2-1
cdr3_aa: CASSPGVEQFF
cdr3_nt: TGTGCCAGCAGCCCGGGGGTTGAGCAGTTCTTC

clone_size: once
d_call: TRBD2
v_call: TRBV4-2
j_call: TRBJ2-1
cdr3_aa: CASSKWAGERNEQFF
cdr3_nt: TGTGCCAGCAGTAAATGGGCGGGGGAGCGCAATGAGCAGTTCTTC

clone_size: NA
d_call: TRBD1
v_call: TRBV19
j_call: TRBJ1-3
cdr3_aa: CASSVTGDGNTIYF
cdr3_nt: TGTGCCAGTAGTGTGACAGGGGATGGAAACACCATATATTTT

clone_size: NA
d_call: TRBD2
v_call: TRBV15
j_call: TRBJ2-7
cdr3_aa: CATSRAGRGGASGSHEQYF
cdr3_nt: TGTGCCACCAGCAGAGCGGGCCGCGGAGGGGCTAGCGGGAGTCACGAGCAGTACTTC

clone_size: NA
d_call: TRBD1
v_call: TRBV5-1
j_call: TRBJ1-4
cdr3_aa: CASSLAGQGVEKLFF
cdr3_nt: TGCGCCAGCAGCTTGGCCGGACAGGGGGTGGAGAAACTGTTTTTT

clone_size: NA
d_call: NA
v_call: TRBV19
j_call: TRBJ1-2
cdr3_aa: CASSRWTDGYTF
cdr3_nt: TGTGCCAGTAGTCGGTGGACAGATGGCTACACCTTC

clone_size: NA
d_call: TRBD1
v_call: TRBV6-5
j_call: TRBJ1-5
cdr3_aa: CASSSDRGSNQPQHF
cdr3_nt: TGTGCCAGCAGCTCCGACAGGGGGAGCAATCAGCCCCAGCATTTT

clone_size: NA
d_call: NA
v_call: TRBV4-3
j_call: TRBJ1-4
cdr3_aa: CASSQGPRGEKLFF
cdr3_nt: TGCGCCAGCAGCCAAGGTCCGAGGGGGGAAAAACTGTTTTTT

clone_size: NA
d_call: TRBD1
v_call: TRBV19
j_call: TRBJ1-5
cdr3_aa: CASSRAGGRNQPQHF
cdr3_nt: TGTGCCAGTAGTAGGGCAGGGGGCCGCAATCAGCCCCAGCATTTT

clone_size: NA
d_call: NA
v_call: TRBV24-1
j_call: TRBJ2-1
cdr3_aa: CATSPPNSYNEQFF
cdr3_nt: TGTGCCACCAGTCCACCTAACTCCTACAATGAGCAGTTCTTC

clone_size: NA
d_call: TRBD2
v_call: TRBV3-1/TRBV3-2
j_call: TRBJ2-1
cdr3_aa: CATRTSGENEQFF
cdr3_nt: TGTGCCACCCGGACTAGCGGAGAAAATGAGCAGTTCTTC

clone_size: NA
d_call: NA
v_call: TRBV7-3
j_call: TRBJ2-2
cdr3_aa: CASSLTSTKGFANTGELFF
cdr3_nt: TGTGCCAGCAGCTTAACCTCAACTAAGGGGTTCGCGAACACCGGGGAGCTGTTTTTT

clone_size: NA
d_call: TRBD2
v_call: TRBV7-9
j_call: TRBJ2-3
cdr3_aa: CASSSLGGGTGAQYF
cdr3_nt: TGTGCCAGCTCATCTCTGGGCGGGGGGACCGGGGCGCAGTATTTT